The clone carrying this T cell receptor beta chain appeared once. The data were obtained in a study of cytomegalovirus exposure and HLA in healthy donors. The V and J ends lost 5 bases and 3 bases, in that order; junction bases with no gene match: 4. CDR1 is SGHVS, CDR2 FQNEAQ, per germline. CDR3 length equals 13 residues. 13 Jbeta primers and 60 Vbeta primers were used for the PCR. Using immunoSEQ multiplex PCR, the repertoire was profiled, and TCRdb retains in-frame clones only, with some absent. Among 98,000 or so clones listed, around 80% were seen once. The rearrangement links TRBV7-8 to TRBJ2-7, with 7 nucleotides matching TRBD1. The sample was PBMCs. The clonotype was recovered from a man aged 55 to 70 in good health and CMV-seropositive. CDR3 in DNA: TGTGCCAGCAGCAGACAGGGTAGCTACGAGCAGTACTTC. Its protein is CASSRQGSYEQYF.